The 21 T cell receptor beta chains presented below share a single source sample, sequenced in a study of blood T cell repertoires in COVID-19. The protocol was immunoSEQ multiplex PCR, while the TCRdb copy is restricted to in-frame clones and leaves out a portion. The sample has roughly 150,000 clones, 87% seen once; the top ten hold over 9%. The sample consisted of peripheral blood. Source of these receptors: a woman in her 70s with COVID-19, enrolled during active disease.

This clone was found once. The chain employs TRBV30 and TRBJ2-7; 7 bases are shared with TRBD2. The CDR3 runs to 14 residues. The V segment lost 0 bases and the J segment 7 bases; nucleotides outside the gene matches: 9. Germline V CDR1 and CDR2: GTSNPN, SVGIG (reference sequence). CDR3 sequence: CAWSVGDYGGEQYF. The DNA of the CDR3 is TGTGCCTGGAGTGTAGGGGACTACGGTGGGGAGCAGTACTTC.

The J gene is TRBJ1-1, the V gene TRBV7-3; unclear D gene. Germline-derived CDR1 and CDR2 are SGHTA and FQGTGA. The CDR3 runs 13 residues. Trimming cost V 4 bases and J 3 bases, with 9 bases left between them. The CDR3 sequence: CASSSTRDTEAFF. DNA for the CDR3: TGTGCCAGCAGCTCGACCCGGGACACTGAAGCTTTCTTT. Full variable domain (outside the CDR3, taken from reference TRBV7-3 and TRBJ1-1): GAGVSQTPSNKVTEKGKYVELRCDPISGHTALYWYRQSLGQGPEFLIYFQGTGAADDSGLPNDRFFAVRPEGSVSTLKIQRTERGDSAVYLCASSSTRDTEAFFGQGTRLTVV.

The chain combines TRBV3-1 (or the pseudogene TRBV3-2) with TRBJ2-7, with 7 bases fitting TRBD1. The CDR3 length is 15 residues. V trimming: 4 bases; J trimming: 1 base; junction bases outside the gene matches: 7. Germline assignment: CDR1 LGHDT and CDR2 YNNKEL (reference sequence). In nucleotides, the CDR3 is TGTGCCAGCAGCCCGGGGCAGGGGGAGTCCTACGAGCAGTACTTC. This translates into CASSPGQGESYEQYF.

This clone was observed once. The J gene is TRBJ1-1, the V gene TRBV5-6; D call uncertain. V was pared by 0 bases and J by 0 bases, with 9 bases between. Germline assignment: CDR1 SGHDT and CDR2 YYEEEE. This CDR3 has 15 amino acids. CDR3 in amino acids: CASSLVGRMNTEAFF. CDR3 sequence (DNA): TGTGCCAGCAGCTTGGTGGGCCGGATGAACACTGAAGCTTTCTTT.

This CDR3 is CASSLLRGNTEAFF. The CDR3, as DNA: TGTGCCAGCAGCCTGCTCAGGGGAAACACTGAAGCTTTCTTT. V usage is TRBV5-8 and J usage is TRBJ1-1, with a possible D match to TRBD1 (6 bases). The CDR3 spans 14 residues. The V and J ends lost 4 bases and 2 bases respectively, with 12 bases between them. Germline values: CDR1 SGHTS, CDR2 YDEGEE.

The V gene is TRBV30, the J gene TRBJ2-3; 8 bases line up with TRBD2. Germline V gene sequence: CDR1 GTSNPN, CDR2 SVGIG (reference sequence). V shed 4 bases and J 4 bases; nucleotides not matched to a gene: 7. This CDR3 region has 14 residues. In DNA form, the CDR3 reads TGTGCCTGGACCAGCGGGGGAGGGGCAGATACGCAGTATTTT. This translates into CAWTSGGGADTQYF.

V usage is TRBV18 and J usage is TRBJ1-1, with 7 nucleotides matching TRBD1. CDR1 KGHSH and CDR2 LQKENI come from the germline V gene. The CDR3 spans 13 residues. Trimming took 5 bases from V and 4 from J; bases not matched to a gene: 4. CDR3 DNA sequence: TGTGCCAGCTCAGCGACAGGGTCCACTGAAGCTTTCTTT. Protein product: CASSATGSTEAFF.

V is TRBV21-1 and J is TRBJ2-5; the D segment call TRBD2 is taken from the table without a DNA check. TRBV21-1 is annotated as a pseudogene. The CDR3 is 17 amino acids. The CDR3 region has the DNA TGTGCCAGCAGCAAGGATCCTAGCGGGGGGGTCCAAGAGACCCAGTACTTC. It codes for CASSKDPSGGVQETQYF.

CDR3 loop: CASSGAAGTVEKLFF. The CDR3 region has the DNA TGTGCCAGCAGTGGCGCCGCAGGGACTGTTGAAAAACTGTTTTTT. The V gene is TRBV2, the J gene TRBJ1-4; TRBD1 is a possible D gene (5 bases). In germline, CDR1 is SNHLY, CDR2 FYNNEI. V lost 4 bases and J lost 7, with 16 bases in between. The CDR3 consists of 15 residues.

V usage is TRBV3-1 (or the pseudogene TRBV3-2) and J usage is TRBJ1-3; 10 bases match TRBD1. The CDR3 length is 15 residues. Germline loops: CDR1 LGHDT, CDR2 YNNKEL (reference sequence). V lost 3 bases, J lost 8 bases, and 7 bases stayed unmatched. The CDR3 DNA is TGTGCCAGCAGCCATAATGACAGGGGGCTGGACACCATATATTTT. It yields the protein CASSHNDRGLDTIYF.

The chain uses TRBV7-6 and TRBJ2-5; the D gene is possibly TRBD2 (6 bases). The CDR3 is 14 residues long. Trimming removed 1 base from V and 7 bases from J, with 13 bases in between. The V gene's germline CDR1 is SGHVS and CDR2 FNYEAQ. Here the CDR3 DNA reads TGTGCCAGCAGCTTAGGGGGGGACCTATTGACCCAGTACTTC. Translation gives CASSLGGDLLTQYF.

The V and J genes are TRBV28 and TRBJ2-7; no reliable D call. Trimming left V 6 bases short and J 2 bases short, with 11 bases between. The length of the CDR3 is 13 residues. Per the germline V gene, CDR1 is MDHEN and CDR2 is SYDVKM. The CDR3 nucleotides read TGTGCCAGCAGCCGAACAGCAACCTACGAGCAGTACTTC. Its protein is CASSRTATYEQYF.

CDR3 protein: CASSGRDRVDSPLHF. In DNA form, the CDR3 reads TGTGCCAGCAGCGGCCGGGACAGGGTTGATTCACCCCTCCACTTT. The V and J genes are TRBV3-1 (or the pseudogene TRBV3-2) and TRBJ1-6; 9 bases agree with TRBD1. V shed 5 bases, J shed 8 bases, and the junction held 7 bases outside the gene matches. Germline CDR1 is LGHDT and CDR2 is YNNKEL (reference sequence). The CDR3 extends over 15 amino acids.

V gene TRBV28 combines with J gene TRBJ1-4, with unresolved D. Deletions cut 6 bases from V and 5 bases from J, with 10 bases between. The germline V gene encodes CDR1 MDHEN and CDR2 SYDVKM. The CDR3 contains 13 residues. The CDR3 DNA follows: TGTGCCAGCAGGCGAGGGCAGAATGAAAAACTGTTTTTT. This encodes CASRRGQNEKLFF. The full variable domain, with the rest looked up from reference TRBV28 and TRBJ1-4, is DVKVTQSSRYLVKRTGEKVFLECVQDMDHENMFWYRQDPGLGLRLIYFSYDVKMKEKGDIPEGYSVSREKKERFSLILESASTNQTSMYLCASRRGQNEKLFFGSGTQLSVL.

The chain recombines TRBV30 with TRBJ2-2; 9 bases agree with TRBD2. CDR3 size: 21 residues. V shed 0 bases and J 3 bases; nucleotides not matched to a gene: 20. Germline V CDR1 and CDR2: GTSNPN, SVGIG (reference sequence). The CDR3 loop reads CAWSVRRGGGGAIRHTGELFF. The CDR3 nucleotides are TGTGCCTGGAGTGTACGCCGCGGGGGCGGGGGGGCTATTCGTCACACCGGGGAGCTGTTTTTT.

Only one count was recorded for this clone. J is TRBJ1-2 and V is TRBV5-6; the D gene is possibly TRBD1 (5 bases). The ends were cut back, 4 bases at V and 1 base at J, with 17 bases in the middle. The CDR3 sequence is 16 residues long. Germline V lookup: CDR1 SGHDT, CDR2 YYEEEE. The chain's CDR3 is CASSPAGPAVNYGYTF. In nucleotides, the CDR3 is TGTGCCAGCAGCCCGGCGGGACCCGCGGTTAACTATGGCTACACCTTC.

This chain links TRBV18 with TRBJ1-5, with D unclear. V gave up 0 bases and J gave up 3 bases, with 12 bases separating them. The V gene's germline CDR1 is KGHSH and CDR2 LQKENI. This CDR3 spans 16 amino acids. This chain's CDR3 is CASSPPGGQFNQPQHF. The CDR3 region has the DNA TGTGCCAGCTCACCACCTGGAGGGCAGTTCAATCAGCCCCAGCATTTT. Combining the CDR3 with reference TRBV18 and TRBJ1-5 gives the whole variable domain NAGVMQNPRHLVRRRGQEARLRCSPMKGHSHVYWYRQLPEEGLKFMVYLQKENIIDESGMPKERFSAEFPKEGPSILRIQQVVRGDSAAYFCASSPPGGQFNQPQHFGDGTRLSIL.

The genes are TRBV28 and TRBJ1-2; perhaps TRBD1 as D (6 bases). The CDR3 is 16 residues long. Trimming took off 5 bases at V and 4 bases at J, with 20 bases between the two ends. Germline V CDR1 and CDR2: MDHEN, SYDVKM. The CDR3 loop reads CASSIAPTGTSYGYTF. The CDR3 region has the DNA TGTGCCAGCAGTATCGCGCCTACAGGGACCTCCTATGGCTACACCTTC.

The chain recombines TRBV7-2 with TRBJ1-2; possible D gene TRBD1, 6 bases. Germline V gene sequence: CDR1 SGHTA, CDR2 FQGNSA. This CDR3 has 16 residues. Trimming left V 2 bases short and J 8 bases short, with 21 bases between. The CDR3 reads CASSLNGGFTSWGYTF. CDR3 nucleotides: TGTGCCAGCAGCTTAAATGGGGGCTTCACCTCGTGGGGCTACACCTTC.

This clone was recorded once. The chain couples TRBV4-1 to TRBJ1-2; possible D gene TRBD1, 5 bases. The CDR3 runs to 15 residues. Trimming shortened V by 1 base and J by 1 base, and 10 bases separated the two germline ends. Germline values: CDR1 MGHRA, CDR2 YSYEKL. The CDR3 loop is CASSQGGTDNYGYTF. CDR3 DNA sequence: TGCGCCAGCAGCCAAGGCGGGACCGATAACTATGGCTACACCTTC.

The chain links TRBV28 to TRBJ1-2; D not resolved. CDR1 and CDR2 from the germline V gene are MDHEN and SYDVKM. The CDR3 consists of 13 residues. The V end lost 8 bases, the J end lost 3 bases, and 13 bases lay between the germline ends. The DNA for the CDR3 is TGTGCCAGCCTACCGTGGAGGGACTATGGCTACACCTTC. It codes for CASLPWRDYGYTF.